This T cell receptor beta chain was sequenced in a study of T-cell memory formation after mild COVID-19. Germline V gives CDR1 KGHDR, CDR2 SFDVKD. This CDR3 contains 15 residues. Trimming removed 9 bases from V and 0 bases from J; junction bases left unmatched: 3. One entry per CDR3 protein, called by TCRdb with MiXCR from the 5' RACE reads. The sample lists some 150,000 distinct CDR3 sequences, around 5.8% occurring once. Sequenced sample: PBMCs or a T cell subset sorted from them (not recorded which). V usage is TRBV24-1 and J usage is TRBJ1-5; 11 nucleotides match TRBD1. The sequence was collected from an adult woman who had mild COVID-19 (a few samples of this study predate the infection). Cell type and time point are not known. The CDR3 sequence is CATGGQGGSNQPQHF. DNA of the CDR3: TGTGCCACCGGGGGACAGGGGGGTAGCAATCAGCCCCAGCATTTT.